This TCR beta chain was captured by sequencing in a study of blood T cell repertoires in COVID-19. Background on the study: Material from acute and convalescent COVID-19 was sourced from the United States, Italy and Spain. From T cells, B-cell-depleted T cells, or PBMCs came the material, which was cDNA or gDNA.

Germline CDR1 DFQATT, CDR2 SNEGSKA (reference sequence). Trimming left V 2 bases short and J 13 bases short, with 14 bases between. This CDR3 comprises 11 residues. In the authors' methods: Amplification with reference gene primers provided the estimates of nucleated cell counts. Clones were read by immunoSEQ multiplex PCR, and TCRdb kept only the in-frame ones, dropping some. The DNA gave D and trimming, while V, J and clone size come from that table. Seen here are some 170,000 clones, approximately 80% observed once, and the top ten hold approximately 6%. Donors in Cohort 3 counted as recovered after two negative PCRs, clearance, or symptom resolution. This clone was seen only a few times.

The chain recombines TRBV20-1 with TRBJ1-2; D is possibly TRBD1 (6 bases). The source material was PBMCs or T cells enriched from blood (not recorded which). The TCR originated in a man between 35 and 55 years old who had recovered from COVID-19. The CDR3 reads CSARIGRGATF. The CDR3 nucleotides read TGCAGTGCTAGAATTGGCAGGGGAGCCACCTTC.